Sequencing of this TCR beta chain was carried out in a study of cytomegalovirus exposure and HLA in healthy donors. Study-wide context: In an earlier analysis, 90 million to 120 million unique TCR beta sequences were found from about 179 million T cells.

Turning to this clone: What it binds is unknown.

The PCR made use of 60 Vbeta and 13 Jbeta primers. The authors' processing: An analysis performed later counted 75 million to 80 million unique TCR beta chains (around 10 million of them shared). Method: immunoSEQ multiplex PCR; TCRdb's copy keeps in-frame clones and lacks some. The V and J calls and clone size come from that table; D and trimming were worked out from the DNA. This table holds almost 200,000 clones, almost 85% found once. Looked up from germline, CDR1 is MGHRA and CDR2 is YSYEKL. The CDR3 contains 15 residues. Trimming stripped 1 base from V and 7 bases from J, with 16 bases between. Regarding the study as a whole: Immune exposure was documented only through CMV serostatus. In a later analysis, most CMV-associated TCR beta chains appeared HLA-restricted.

The sequenced sample was PBMCs. This TCR was sampled from a woman aged 50 to 60 in good health and CMV-seronegative. The chain joins TRBV4-1 to TRBJ1-1; a weak D match, TRBD1 (5 bases). CDR3 residues: CASSQVAGRPVEAFF. The CDR3 DNA follows: TGCGCCAGCAGCCAAGTTGCGGGACGCCCGGTTGAAGCTTTCTTT.